This T cell receptor (beta chain) was profiled in a study of control samples from healthy donors and cancer patients (TCRdb year 2020). Library preparation employed the immunoSEQ multiplex PCR assay. As stored in TCRdb, this immuneACCESS dataset retains in-frame rearrangements with V and J assigned. A fraction of the clones does not appear; measured against another copy, unresolved V genes explain less than half of the discrepancy, and the remainder lacks a known reason. This sample gives approximately 110,000 clones in total; approximately 93% of them show up just once. The ten biggest clones cover 7.8% of the sample. As for this clone: There is no known antigen for this receptor. Qualities for individual bases were not recorded, and no much larger clone is one base off.

V is cut back by 3 bases and J by 4 bases, with 14 bases in the junction unmatched. The CDR3 starts with the cysteine, ends with the phenylalanine, and has 19 residues. Left in the record is the CDR3 DNA by itself, 57 bases read in frame from the first base. The CDR1 and CDR2 encoded by the germline V gene are SGHRS and YFSETQ. The TCR was taken from a woman between 18 and 29 years old in good health. Recombination connected TRBV5-1 to TRBJ2-1; 12 junctional bases match TRBD2. The specimen sequenced was blood. CDR3 protein: CASSYRLAGVDRFYNEQFF. The DNA reads as follows: TGCGCCAGCAGCTATAGACTAGCGGGAGTAGATAGGTTTTACAATGAGCAGTTCTTC.